The following is a T cell receptor beta chain sequence with its context. Its matching antigen is unknown. The CDR3 sequence is 16 residues long. The germline V and J ends were trimmed by 2 bases and 0 bases, with 13 bases remaining between them. Germline lookup yields CDR1 SGHVS and CDR2 FQNEAQ. This sample stems from a study of OX40 agonist ivuxolimab in advanced cancers. Whole-study context: Partial responses occurred in Three dose-escalation patients, one with hepatocellular carcinoma and two with cutaneous melanoma.

Profiled with immunoSEQ multiplex PCR; TCRdb holds only in-frame clones, not every one. This table has tens of thousands of clones, more than 90% appearing once. General observations from the study: Expanded clones belonging to CD8+ T cells outnumbered, on average, those of CD4+. Within 6 weeks, CD4+ and CD8+ blood T cells expanded clonally at 0.1 to 3.0 mg/kg.

The TCR was taken from an adult with an advanced solid tumor such as melanoma, head and neck, liver or kidney cancer. This specimen consisted of CD4+ or CD8+ T cells sorted from blood, obtained in a trial of the OX40 agonist ivuxolimab. The rearrangement uses TRBV7-8 and TRBJ1-1; no clear D. CDR3 DNA: TGTGCCAGCAGCTTATCGCTAGCGGTTTTGAACACTGAAGCTTTCTTT. Its protein is CASSLSLAVLNTEAFF.